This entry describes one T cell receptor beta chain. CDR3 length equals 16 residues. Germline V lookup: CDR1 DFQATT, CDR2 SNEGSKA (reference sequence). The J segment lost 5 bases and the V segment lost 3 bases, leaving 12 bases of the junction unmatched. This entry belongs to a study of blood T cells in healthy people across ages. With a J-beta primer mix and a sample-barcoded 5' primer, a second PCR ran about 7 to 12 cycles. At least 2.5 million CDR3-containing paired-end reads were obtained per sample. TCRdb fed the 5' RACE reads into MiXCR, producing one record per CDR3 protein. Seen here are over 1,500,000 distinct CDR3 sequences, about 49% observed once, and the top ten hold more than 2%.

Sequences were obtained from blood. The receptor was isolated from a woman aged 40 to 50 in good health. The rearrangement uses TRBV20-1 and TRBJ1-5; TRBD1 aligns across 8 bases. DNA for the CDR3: TGCAGTGCTAGTGACAGGGGTAAGATAGTTGATCAGCCCCAGCATTTT. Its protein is CSASDRGKIVDQPQHF.